Sequencing of this T cell receptor (beta chain) was carried out in a study of cytomegalovirus exposure and HLA in healthy donors. There are 13 residues in the CDR3. Germline CDR1 SGHAT, CDR2 FQNNGV. V lost 5 bases and J lost 5; bases outside the gene matches: 5. The study ran its PCR with 60 Vbeta and 13 Jbeta primers. Assay: immunoSEQ multiplex PCR; the TCRdb copy retains only in-frame clones and omits some. The repertoire holds approximately 39,000 clones, with roughly 69% as singletons. The V gene is TRBV11-2, the J gene TRBJ1-1; 7 bases map to TRBD1. Sequencing input: PBMCs. This clonotype originated in a man aged 25 to 40 in good health and CMV-seronegative. The chain's CDR3 is CASSLYRGTEAFF. CDR3 DNA sequence: TGTGCCAGCAGCCTGTACAGGGGAACTGAAGCTTTCTTT.